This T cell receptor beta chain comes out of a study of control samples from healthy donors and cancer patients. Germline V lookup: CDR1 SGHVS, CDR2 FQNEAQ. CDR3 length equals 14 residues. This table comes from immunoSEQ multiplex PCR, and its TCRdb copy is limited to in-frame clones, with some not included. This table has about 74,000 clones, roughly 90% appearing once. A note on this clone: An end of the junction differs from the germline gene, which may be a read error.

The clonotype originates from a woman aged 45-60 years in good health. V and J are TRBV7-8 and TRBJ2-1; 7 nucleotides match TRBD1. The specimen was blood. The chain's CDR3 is CASRLDRENNEQFF. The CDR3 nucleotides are TGTGCCAGCAGATTAGACAGGGAGAACAATGAGCAGTTCTTC.